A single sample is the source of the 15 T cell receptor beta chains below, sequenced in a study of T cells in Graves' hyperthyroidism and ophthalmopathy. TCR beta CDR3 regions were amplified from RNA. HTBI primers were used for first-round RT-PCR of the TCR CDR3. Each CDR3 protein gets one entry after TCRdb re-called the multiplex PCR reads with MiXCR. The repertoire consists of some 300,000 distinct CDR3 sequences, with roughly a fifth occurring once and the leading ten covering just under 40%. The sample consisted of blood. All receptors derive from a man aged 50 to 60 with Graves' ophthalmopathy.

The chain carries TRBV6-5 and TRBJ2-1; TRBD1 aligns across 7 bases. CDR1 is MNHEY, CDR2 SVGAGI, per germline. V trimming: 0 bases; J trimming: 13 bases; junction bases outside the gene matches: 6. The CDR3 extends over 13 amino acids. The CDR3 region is CASSYSPGQAQFF. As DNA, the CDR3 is TGTGCCAGCAGTTACTCGCCCGGACAGGCACAGTTCTTC.

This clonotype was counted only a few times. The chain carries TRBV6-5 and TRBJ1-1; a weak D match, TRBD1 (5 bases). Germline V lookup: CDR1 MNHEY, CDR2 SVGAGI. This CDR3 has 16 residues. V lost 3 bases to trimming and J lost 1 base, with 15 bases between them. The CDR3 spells CASSYRKWGSNTEAFF. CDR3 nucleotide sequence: TGTGCCAGCAGTTATCGTAAGTGGGGCTCGAACACTGAAGCTTTCTTT.

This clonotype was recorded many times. CDR3 sequence (DNA): TGTGCCAGCAGCTTCACCGGGACATCTGATACGCAGTATTTT. Amino acid sequence: CASSFTGTSDTQYF. V gene TRBV7-9 combines with J gene TRBJ2-3, with D perhaps matching TRBD1 (6 bases). CDR1 and CDR2 (germline): SEHNR, FQNEAQ (reference sequence). Trimming took off 3 bases at V and 6 bases at J, with 13 bases between the two ends. This CDR3 comprises 14 residues.

The chain's CDR3 is CASSKWDYWNNEQFF. The CDR3 DNA sequence: TGTGCCAGTAGTAAATGGGACTACTGGAACAATGAGCAGTTCTTC. V is TRBV19 and J is TRBJ2-1, with TRBD2 matching over 7 bases. The germline V gene has CDR1 LNHDA and CDR2 SQIVND (reference sequence). The CDR3 sequence is 15 residues long. Trimming took 4 bases from V and 5 from J; bases not matched to a gene: 8.

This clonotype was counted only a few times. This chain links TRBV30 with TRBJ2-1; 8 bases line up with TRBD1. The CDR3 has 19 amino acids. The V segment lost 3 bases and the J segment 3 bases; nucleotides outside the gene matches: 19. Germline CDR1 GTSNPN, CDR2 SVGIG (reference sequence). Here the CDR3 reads CAWRPGGGATGSLYNEQFF. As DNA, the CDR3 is TGTGCCTGGAGGCCAGGGGGCGGCGCGACGGGAAGCCTCTACAATGAGCAGTTCTTC.

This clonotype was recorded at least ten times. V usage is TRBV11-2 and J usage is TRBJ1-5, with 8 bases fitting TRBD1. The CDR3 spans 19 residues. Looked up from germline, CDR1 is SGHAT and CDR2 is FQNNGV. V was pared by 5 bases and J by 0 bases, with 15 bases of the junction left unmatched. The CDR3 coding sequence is TGTGCCAGCAGCCTAGGGAGAGACAGGGGAGGGAGTAGCAATCAGCCCCAGCATTTT. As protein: CASSLGRDRGGSSNQPQHF.

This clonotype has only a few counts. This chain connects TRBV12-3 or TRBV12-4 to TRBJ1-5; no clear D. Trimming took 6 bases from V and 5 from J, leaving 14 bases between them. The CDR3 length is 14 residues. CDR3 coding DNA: TGTGCCAGCAGCCAAGACCCCCCTGATCAGCCCCAGCATTTT. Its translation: CASSQDPPDQPQHF.

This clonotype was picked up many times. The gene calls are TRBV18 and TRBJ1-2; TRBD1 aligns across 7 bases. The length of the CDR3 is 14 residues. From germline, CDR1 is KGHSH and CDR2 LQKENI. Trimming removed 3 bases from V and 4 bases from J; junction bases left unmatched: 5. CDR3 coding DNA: TGTGCCAGCTCACCGGAGACAGGGACCTATGGCTACACCTTC. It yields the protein CASSPETGTYGYTF. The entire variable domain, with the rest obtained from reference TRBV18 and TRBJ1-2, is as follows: NAGVMQNPRHLVRRRGQEARLRCSPMKGHSHVYWYRQLPEEGLKFMVYLQKENIIDESGMPKERFSAEFPKEGPSILRIQQVVRGDSAAYFCASSPETGTYGYTFGSGTRLTVV.

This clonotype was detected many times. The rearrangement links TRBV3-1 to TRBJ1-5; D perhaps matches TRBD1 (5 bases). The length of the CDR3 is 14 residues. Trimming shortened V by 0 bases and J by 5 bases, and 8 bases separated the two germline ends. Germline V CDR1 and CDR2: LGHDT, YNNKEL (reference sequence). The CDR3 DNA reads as TGTGCCAGCAGCCAAGACAGGGTTGATCAGCCCCAGCATTTT. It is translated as CASSQDRVDQPQHF.

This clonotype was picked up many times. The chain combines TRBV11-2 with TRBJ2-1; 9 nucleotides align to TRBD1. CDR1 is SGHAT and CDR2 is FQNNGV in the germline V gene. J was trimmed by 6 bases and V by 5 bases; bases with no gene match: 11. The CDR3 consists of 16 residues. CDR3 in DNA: TGTGCCAGCAGCGGGGGGACAGGGCTCCTTCTCAATGAGCAGTTCTTC. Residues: CASSGGTGLLLNEQFF.

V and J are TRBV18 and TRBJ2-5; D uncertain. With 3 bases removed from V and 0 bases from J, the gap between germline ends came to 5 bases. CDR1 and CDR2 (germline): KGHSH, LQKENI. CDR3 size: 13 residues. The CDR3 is CASSPRNQETQYF. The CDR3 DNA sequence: TGTGCCAGCTCACCCCGAAACCAAGAGACCCAGTACTTC.

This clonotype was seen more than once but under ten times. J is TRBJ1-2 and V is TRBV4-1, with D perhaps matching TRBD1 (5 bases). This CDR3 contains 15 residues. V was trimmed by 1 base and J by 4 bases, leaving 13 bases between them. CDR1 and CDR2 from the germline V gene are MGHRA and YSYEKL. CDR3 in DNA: TGCGCCAGCAGCCAAGGTATGACAGAGCTCTATGGCTACACCTTC. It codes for CASSQGMTELYGYTF.

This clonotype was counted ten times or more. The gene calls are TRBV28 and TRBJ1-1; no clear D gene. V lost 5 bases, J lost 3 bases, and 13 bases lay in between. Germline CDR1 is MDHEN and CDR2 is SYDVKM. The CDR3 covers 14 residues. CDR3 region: CASSKILQDTEAFF. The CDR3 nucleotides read TGTGCCAGCAGTAAAATCCTCCAGGACACTGAAGCTTTCTTT.

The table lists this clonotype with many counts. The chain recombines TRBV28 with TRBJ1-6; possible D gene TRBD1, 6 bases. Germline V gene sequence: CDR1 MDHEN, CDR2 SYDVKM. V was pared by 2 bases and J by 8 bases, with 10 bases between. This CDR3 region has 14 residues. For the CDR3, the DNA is TGTGCCAGCAGTTTAAGGGGGGCGGATTCACCCCTCCACTTT. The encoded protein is CASSLRGADSPLHF.

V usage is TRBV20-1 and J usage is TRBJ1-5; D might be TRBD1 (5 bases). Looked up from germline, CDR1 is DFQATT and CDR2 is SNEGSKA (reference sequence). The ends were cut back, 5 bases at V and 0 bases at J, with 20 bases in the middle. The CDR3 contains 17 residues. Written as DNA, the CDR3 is TGCAGTGCTCCCACAGGAGCCCTTTCGTTTAGCAATCAGCCCCAGCATTTT. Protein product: CSAPTGALSFSNQPQHF.